This is a list of T cell receptor beta chains from one sample in a study of shared clonotypes between healthy human individuals. TCRdb's copy holds only in-frame clones and misses some; the assay was immunoSEQ multiplex PCR. The sample has roughly 2 million clones; 95% are singletons. The sequenced material came from naive CD4+ T cells sorted from blood. Receptors were obtained from a man between 18 and 29 years old in good health. CDR3s include the opening cysteine and the closing phenylalanine or tryptophan. The D gene is left open where the match is weak. Rows may omit the clone size; those that give it use once, few, many or a size class.

size | J | D | V | DNA | CDR3
- | TRBJ2-7 | TRBD1 | TRBV28 | TGTGCCAGCAGCCCAACCACAGGGGCACTCTCCGAGCAGTACTTC | CASSPTTGALSEQYF
- | TRBJ2-2 | - | TRBV14 | TGTGCCAGCAGCCCGAACAGGGCGAACACCGGGGAGCTGTTTTTT | CASSPNRANTGELFF
once | TRBJ1-1 | - | TRBV5-6 | TGTGCCAGCAGCCTCGGACAGAAGAACACTGAAGCTTTCTTT | CASSLGQKNTEAFF
once | TRBJ1-3 | - | TRBV9 | TGTGCCAGCAGCGTAGGAGGGGGAAACACCATATATTTT | CASSVGGGNTIYF
- | TRBJ2-1 | TRBD2 | TRBV13 | TGTGCCAGCAGCTTAGTCGGCCTAGCGGGGAGCAATGAGCAGTTCTTC | CASSLVGLAGSNEQFF
- | TRBJ1-4 | - | TRBV18 | TGTGCCAGCTCACCAGGTGCTACTAATGAAAAACTGTTTTTT | CASSPGATNEKLFF
- | TRBJ2-3 | TRBD1 | TRBV5-4 | TGTGCCAGCAGTCCTGACAGGGGAACAGATACGCAGTATTTT | CASSPDRGTDTQYF
- | TRBJ1-5 | - | TRBV28 | TGTGCCAGCAGTTCTAGATGGCCCCAGCATTTT | CASSSRWPQHF
- | TRBJ1-5 | - | TRBV6-1 | TGTGCCAGCAGTGACAGGAACAATCAGCCCCAGCATTTT | CASSDRNNQPQHF
- | TRBJ2-6 | - | TRBV15 | TGTGCCACCAGCAGCCCGCTATTCGAGGAAGACTCTGGGGCCAACGTCCTGACTTTC | CATSSPLFEEDSGANVLTF
once | TRBJ1-1 | - | TRBV18 | TGTGCCAGCTACGGCGGAGGGCGAAGGGCAGGAACTGAAGCTTTCTTT | CASYGGGRRAGTEAFF
- | TRBJ2-7 | TRBD1 | TRBV7-2 | TGTGCCAGCAGCTTATCTCGGCCTAAGACAGGGGGCTTTTCCGAGCAGTACTTC | CASSLSRPKTGGFSEQYF
- | TRBJ2-2 | - | TRBV25-1 | TGTGCCAGCTCTTCGACAACGAACACCGGGGAGCTGTTTTTT | CASSSTTNTGELFF
- | TRBJ2-5 | - | TRBV4-2 | TGTGCCAGCAGCCAAGAAACTGGCGACAGCCAAGAGACCCAGTACTTC | CASSQETGDSQETQYF
- | TRBJ1-2 | - | TRBV7-2 | TGTGCCAGCAGCTTGGGGGTCTTTGGCTACACCTTC | CASSLGVFGYTF
once | TRBJ1-6 | - | TRBV27 | TGTGCCAGCAGTCTCCCCGGGACGGCCTATAATTCACCCCTCCACTTT | CASSLPGTAYNSPLHF
- | TRBJ1-6 | - | TRBV9 | TGTGCCAGCAGTGGGGTCGCAGGCAATTCACCCCTCCACTTT | CASSGVAGNSPLHF
once | TRBJ2-3 | TRBD2 | TRBV10-3 | TGTGCCATCAGTGTTGGCCAGCGGGGTTACACAGATACGCAGTATTTT | CAISVGQRGYTDTQYF